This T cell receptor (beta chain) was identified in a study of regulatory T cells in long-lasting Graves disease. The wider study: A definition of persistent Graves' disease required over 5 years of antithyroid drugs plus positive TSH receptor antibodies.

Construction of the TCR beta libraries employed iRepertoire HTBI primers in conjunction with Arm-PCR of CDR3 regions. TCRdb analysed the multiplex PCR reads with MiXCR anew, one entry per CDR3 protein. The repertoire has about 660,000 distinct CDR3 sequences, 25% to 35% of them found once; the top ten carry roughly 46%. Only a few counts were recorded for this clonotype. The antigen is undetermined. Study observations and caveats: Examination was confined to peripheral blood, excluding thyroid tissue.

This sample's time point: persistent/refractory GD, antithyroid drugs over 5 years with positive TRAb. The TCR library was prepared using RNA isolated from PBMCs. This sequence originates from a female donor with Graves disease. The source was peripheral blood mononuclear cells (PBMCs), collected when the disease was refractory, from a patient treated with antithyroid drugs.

The CDR3 sequence: CASSVPGQNYGYTF. The DNA for the CDR3 is TGTGCCAGCAGCGTGCCGGGACAGAACTATGGCTACACCTTC. The chain combines TRBV5-6 with TRBJ1-2; the match to TRBD1 covers 7 bases. Germline CDR1 reads SGHDT; CDR2 reads YYEEEE. V lost 4 bases, J lost 2 bases, and 5 bases stayed unmatched. This CDR3 has 14 amino acids.